Reported below is one T cell receptor (beta chain). The CDR3 consists of 16 residues. V shed 1 base and J shed 1 base, with 11 bases lying between them. CDR1 MGHRA and CDR2 YSYEKL come from the germline V gene. The data were obtained in a study of OX40 agonist ivuxolimab in advanced cancers. Sequencing was performed with immunoSEQ multiplex PCR; in TCRdb, only in-frame clones are kept and a portion is missing. The table lists under 80,000 clones, 80% to 90% of them singletons, with around 4.1% in the top ten. The chain combines TRBV4-1 with TRBJ1-5; a weak D match, TRBD1 (5 bases). This receptor was obtained from an adult with an advanced solid tumor such as melanoma, head and neck, liver or kidney cancer. The specimen was CD4+ or CD8+ T cells sorted from blood, collected in a trial of the OX40 agonist ivuxolimab. The CDR3 nucleotides read TGCGCCAGCAGCCAAGGGGGGGGGTACAGCAATCAGCCCCAGCATTTT. Amino acid sequence: CASSQGGGYSNQPQHF.